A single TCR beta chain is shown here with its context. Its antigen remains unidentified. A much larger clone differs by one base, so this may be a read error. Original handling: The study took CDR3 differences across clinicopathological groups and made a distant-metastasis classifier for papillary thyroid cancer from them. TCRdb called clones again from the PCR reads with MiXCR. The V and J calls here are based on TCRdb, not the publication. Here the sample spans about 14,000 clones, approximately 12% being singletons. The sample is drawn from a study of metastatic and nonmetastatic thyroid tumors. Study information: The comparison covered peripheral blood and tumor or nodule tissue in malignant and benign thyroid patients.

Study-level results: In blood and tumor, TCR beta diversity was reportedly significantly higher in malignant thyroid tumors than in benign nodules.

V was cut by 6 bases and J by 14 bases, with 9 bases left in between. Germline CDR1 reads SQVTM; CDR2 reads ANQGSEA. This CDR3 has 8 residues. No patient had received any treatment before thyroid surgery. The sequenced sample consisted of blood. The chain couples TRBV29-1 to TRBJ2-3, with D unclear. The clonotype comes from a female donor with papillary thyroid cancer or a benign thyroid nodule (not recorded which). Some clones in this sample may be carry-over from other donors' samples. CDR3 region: CSVQSLYF. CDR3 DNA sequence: TGCAGCGTCCAGAGTTTGTATTTT.